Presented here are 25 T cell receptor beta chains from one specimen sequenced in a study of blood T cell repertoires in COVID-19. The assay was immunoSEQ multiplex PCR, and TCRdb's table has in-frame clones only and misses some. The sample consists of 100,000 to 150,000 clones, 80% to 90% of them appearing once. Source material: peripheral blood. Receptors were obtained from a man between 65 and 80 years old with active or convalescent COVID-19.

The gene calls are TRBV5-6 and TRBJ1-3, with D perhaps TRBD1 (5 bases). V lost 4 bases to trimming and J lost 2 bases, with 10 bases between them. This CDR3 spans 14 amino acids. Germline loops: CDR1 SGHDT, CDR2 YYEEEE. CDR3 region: CASSLTGPGNTIYF. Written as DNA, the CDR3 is TGTGCCAGCAGCCTTACAGGTCCTGGAAACACCATATATTTT.

CDR3 protein: CASSSRLAVIGETQYF. CDR3 bases: TGTGCCAGCAGCTCCCGACTAGCGGTTATTGGGGAGACCCAGTACTTC. This rearrangement joins TRBV5-5 to TRBJ2-5; TRBD2 aligns across 9 bases. CDR3 length: 16 amino acids. Germline loops: CDR1 SGHKS, CDR2 YYEKEE (reference sequence). The ends lost 3 bases at V and 5 bases at J; junction bases unmatched: 11.

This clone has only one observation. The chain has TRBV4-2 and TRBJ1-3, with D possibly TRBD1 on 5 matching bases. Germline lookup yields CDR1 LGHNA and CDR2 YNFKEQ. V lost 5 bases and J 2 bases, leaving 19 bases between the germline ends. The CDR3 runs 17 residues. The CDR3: CASSETQGVVAGNTIYF. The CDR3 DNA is TGTGCCAGCAGCGAAACACAAGGGGTGGTAGCTGGAAACACCATATATTTT.

CDR3 loop: CASSVDPSPSPRNIQYF. The CDR3 DNA follows: TGTGCCAGCAGCGTAGACCCTAGCCCTAGCCCTCGGAACATTCAGTACTTC. V gene TRBV9 combines with J gene TRBJ2-4; tentatively, D is TRBD2 (5 bases). Between the trimmed V and J ends, which lost 0 bases and 7 bases, there was a span of 20 bases. This CDR3 comprises 17 residues. Germline CDR1 reads SGDLS; CDR2 reads YYNGEE.

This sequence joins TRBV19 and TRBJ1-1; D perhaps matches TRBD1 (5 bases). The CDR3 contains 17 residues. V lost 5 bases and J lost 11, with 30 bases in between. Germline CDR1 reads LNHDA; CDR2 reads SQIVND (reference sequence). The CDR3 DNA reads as TGTGCCAGTAGTGCCGCGGGACTCGAAAAAGGGTCCTATGGGGCTTTCTTT. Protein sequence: CASSAAGLEKGSYGAFF.

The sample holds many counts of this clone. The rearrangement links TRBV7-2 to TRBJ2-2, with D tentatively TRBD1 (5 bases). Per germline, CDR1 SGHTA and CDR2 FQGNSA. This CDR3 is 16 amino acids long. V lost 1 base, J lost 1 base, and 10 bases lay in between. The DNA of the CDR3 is TGTGCCAGCAGCTTAGTCAGGGTTGTGAACACCGGGGAGCTGTTTTTT. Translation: CASSLVRVVNTGELFF. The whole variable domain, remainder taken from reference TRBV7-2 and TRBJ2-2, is GAGVSQSPSNKVTEKGKDVELRCDPISGHTALYWYRQSLGQGLEFLIYFQGNSAPDKSGLPSDRFSAERTGGSVSTLTIQRTQQEDSAVYLCASSLVRVVNTGELFFGEGSRLTVL.

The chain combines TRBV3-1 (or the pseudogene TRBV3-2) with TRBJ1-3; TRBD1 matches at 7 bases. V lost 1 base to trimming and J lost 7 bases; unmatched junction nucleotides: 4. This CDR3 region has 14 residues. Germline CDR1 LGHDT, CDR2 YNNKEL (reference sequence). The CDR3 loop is CASSQAGGTNTIYF. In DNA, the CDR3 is TGTGCCAGCAGCCAAGCAGGGGGTACGAACACCATATATTTT.

The CDR3: CASSPGPGPEEKLFF. CDR3 coding DNA: TGTGCCAGCAGCCCCGGCCCAGGGCCGGAGGAAAAACTGTTTTTT. The chain combines TRBV7-2 with TRBJ1-4, with D possibly being TRBD1 (5 bases). CDR3 length: 15 amino acids. V was shortened by 5 bases and J by 8 bases, with 18 bases between the two germline ends. Germline assignment: CDR1 SGHTA and CDR2 FQGNSA.

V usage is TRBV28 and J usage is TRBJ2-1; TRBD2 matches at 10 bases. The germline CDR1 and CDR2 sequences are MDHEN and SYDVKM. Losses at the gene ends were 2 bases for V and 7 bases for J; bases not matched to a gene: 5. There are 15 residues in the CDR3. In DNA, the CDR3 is TGTGCCAGCAGTTTACTAGCGGGAGCCAGAAATGAGCAGTTCTTC. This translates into CASSLLAGARNEQFF.

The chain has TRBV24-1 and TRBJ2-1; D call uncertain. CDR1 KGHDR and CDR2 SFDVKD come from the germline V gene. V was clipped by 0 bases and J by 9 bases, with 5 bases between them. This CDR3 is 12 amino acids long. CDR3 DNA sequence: TGTGCCACCAGTGATTTGTTCTTTGAGCAGTTCTTC. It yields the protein CATSDLFFEQFF.

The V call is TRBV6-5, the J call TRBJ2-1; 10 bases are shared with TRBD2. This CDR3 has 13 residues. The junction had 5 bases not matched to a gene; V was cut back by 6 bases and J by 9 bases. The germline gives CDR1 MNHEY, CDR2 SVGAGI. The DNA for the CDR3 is TGTGCCAGCAGAGCGGGAGGGCCAATTGAGCAGTTCTTC. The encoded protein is CASRAGGPIEQFF.

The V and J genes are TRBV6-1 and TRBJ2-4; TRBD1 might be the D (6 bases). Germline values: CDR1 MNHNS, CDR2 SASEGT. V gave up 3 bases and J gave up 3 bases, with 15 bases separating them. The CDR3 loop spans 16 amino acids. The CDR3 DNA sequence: TGTGCCAGCAGTGATGAACAGGGTGGGGTCAAAAACATTCAGTACTTC. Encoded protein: CASSDEQGGVKNIQYF.

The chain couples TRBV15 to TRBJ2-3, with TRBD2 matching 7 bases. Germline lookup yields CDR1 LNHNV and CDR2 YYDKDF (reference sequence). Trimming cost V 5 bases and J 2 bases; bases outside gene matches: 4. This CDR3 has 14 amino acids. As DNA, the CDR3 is TGTGCCACCAGCGTAGCGGGTTTCACAGATACGCAGTATTTT. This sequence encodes CATSVAGFTDTQYF.

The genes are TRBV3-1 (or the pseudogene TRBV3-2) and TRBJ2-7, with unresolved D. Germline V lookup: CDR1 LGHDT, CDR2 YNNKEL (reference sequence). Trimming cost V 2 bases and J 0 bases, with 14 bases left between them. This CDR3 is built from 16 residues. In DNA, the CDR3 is TGTGCCAGCAGCCAAAAAATCTCGGCAGGCTCCTACGAGCAGTACTTC. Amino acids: CASSQKISAGSYEQYF.

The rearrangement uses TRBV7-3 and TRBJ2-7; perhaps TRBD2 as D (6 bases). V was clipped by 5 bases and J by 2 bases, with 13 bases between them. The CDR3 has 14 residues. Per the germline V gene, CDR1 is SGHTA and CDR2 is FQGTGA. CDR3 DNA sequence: TGTGCCAGCAGCGCCGGGACTTATGCCTACGAGCAGTACTTC. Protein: CASSAGTYAYEQYF. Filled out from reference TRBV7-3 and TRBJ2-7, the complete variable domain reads GAGVSQTPSNKVTEKGKYVELRCDPISGHTALYWYRQSLGQGPEFLIYFQGTGAADDSGLPNDRFFAVRPEGSVSTLKIQRTERGDSAVYLCASSAGTYAYEQYFGPGTRLTVT.

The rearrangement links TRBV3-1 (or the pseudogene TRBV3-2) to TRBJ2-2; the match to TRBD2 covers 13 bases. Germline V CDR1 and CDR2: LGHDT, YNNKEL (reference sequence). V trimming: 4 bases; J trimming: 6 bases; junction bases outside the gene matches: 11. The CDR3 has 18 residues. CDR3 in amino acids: CASSRGTSGAKGAGELFF. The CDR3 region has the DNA TGTGCCAGCAGCCGGGGGACTAGCGGGGCCAAAGGGGCCGGGGAGCTGTTTTTT.

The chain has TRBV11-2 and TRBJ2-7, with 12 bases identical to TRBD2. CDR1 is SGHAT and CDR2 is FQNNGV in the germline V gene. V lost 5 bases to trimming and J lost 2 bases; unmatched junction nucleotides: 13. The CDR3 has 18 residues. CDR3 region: CASSPTGGTSGYPYEQYF. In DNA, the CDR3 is TGTGCCAGCAGCCCTACAGGGGGGACTAGCGGGTACCCCTACGAGCAGTACTTC.

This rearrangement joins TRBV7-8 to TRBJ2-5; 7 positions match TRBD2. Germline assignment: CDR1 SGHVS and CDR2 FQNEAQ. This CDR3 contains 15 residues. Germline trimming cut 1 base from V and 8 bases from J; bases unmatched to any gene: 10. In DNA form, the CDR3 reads TGTGCCAGCAGCTTAGGGCGGGAGTCGGTTCGAACCCAGTACTTC. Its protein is CASSLGRESVRTQYF.

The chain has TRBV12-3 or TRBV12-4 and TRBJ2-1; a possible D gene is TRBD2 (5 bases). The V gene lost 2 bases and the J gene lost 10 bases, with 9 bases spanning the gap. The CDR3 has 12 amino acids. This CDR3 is CASSLRETEQFF. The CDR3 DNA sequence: TGTGCCAGCAGTTTAAGGGAGACGGAGCAGTTCTTC.

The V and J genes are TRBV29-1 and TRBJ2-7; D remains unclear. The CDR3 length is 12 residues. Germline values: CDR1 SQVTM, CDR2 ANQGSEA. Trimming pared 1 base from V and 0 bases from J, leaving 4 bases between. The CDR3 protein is CSVEGSSYEQYF. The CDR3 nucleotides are TGCAGCGTTGAAGGCAGCTCCTACGAGCAGTACTTC.

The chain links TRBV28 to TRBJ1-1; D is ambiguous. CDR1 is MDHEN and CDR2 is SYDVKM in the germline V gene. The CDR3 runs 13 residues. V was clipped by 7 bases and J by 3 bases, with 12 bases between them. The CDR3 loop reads CASTWGGHTEAFF. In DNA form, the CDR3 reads TGTGCCAGCACCTGGGGAGGGCACACTGAAGCTTTCTTT.

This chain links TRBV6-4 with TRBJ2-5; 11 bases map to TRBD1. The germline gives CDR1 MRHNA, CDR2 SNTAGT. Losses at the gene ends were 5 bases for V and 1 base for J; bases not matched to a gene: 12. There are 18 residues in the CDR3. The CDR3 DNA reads TGTGCCAGCAGTTCGGACAGGGGGCTTGAGGTGGGCCAAGAGACCCAGTACTTC. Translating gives CASSSDRGLEVGQETQYF.

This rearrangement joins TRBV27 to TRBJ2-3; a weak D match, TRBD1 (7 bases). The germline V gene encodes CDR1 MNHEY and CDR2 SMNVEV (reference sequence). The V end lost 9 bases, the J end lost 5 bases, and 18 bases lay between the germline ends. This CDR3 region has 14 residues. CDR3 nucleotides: TGTGCCAGGAAGGGGGACAGACTAGGAGATACGCAGTATTTT. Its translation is CARKGDRLGDTQYF.

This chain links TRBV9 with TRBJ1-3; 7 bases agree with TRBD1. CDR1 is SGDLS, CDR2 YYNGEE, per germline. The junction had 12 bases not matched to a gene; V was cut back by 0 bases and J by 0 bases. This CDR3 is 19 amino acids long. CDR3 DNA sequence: TGTGCCAGCAGCGTAGGTCCGTATTCAGGGGGATTCTCTGGAAACACCATATATTTT. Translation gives CASSVGPYSGGFSGNTIYF.

CDR3: CASSADRAKGAQHF. The CDR3 DNA sequence: TGTGCCAGCAGCGCTGACAGGGCCAAAGGGGCCCAGCATTTT. The V call is TRBV27, the J call TRBJ1-5, with TRBD1 matching 7 bases. Trimming cost V 6 bases and J 11 bases; bases outside gene matches: 13. Per germline, CDR1 MNHEY and CDR2 SMNVEV (reference sequence). This CDR3 is built from 14 residues.